This is a list of T cell receptor beta chains from one sample in a study of blood T cell repertoires in COVID-19. Clones were sequenced by immunoSEQ multiplex PCR, and TCRdb holds only the in-frame ones, with some missing. The sample includes over 250,000 clones, roughly 86% seen only once; the top ten take 1.9%. Material: PBMCs or T cells enriched from blood (not recorded which). Every receptor here comes from a woman aged 55-75 years who had recovered from COVID-19. The CDR3 runs from the conserved cysteine through the conserved F or W. A D gene is named only where the DNA matches it firmly. Only part of the rows carry a size: once, few, many, or a class if the clone is expanded.

V	J	length	size	D	DNA	CDR3
TRBV2	TRBJ2-7	15	-	TRBD1	TGTGCCAGCAGACAAAACAGGGGGAGCTCCTACGAGCAGTACTTC	CASRQNRGSSYEQYF
TRBV14	TRBJ1-6	14	few	TRBD1	TGTGCCAGCAGCCTGGGACAGGAGTATTCACCCCTCCACTTT	CASSLGQEYSPLHF
TRBV28	TRBJ1-5	13	-	-	TGTGCCAGCAGTTTCCTGGGAGGCCAGCCCCAGCATTTT	CASSFLGGQPQHF
TRBV12-5	TRBJ2-2	17	-	-	TGTGCTAGTGGTTTGGTACTCGGGCAGAGACTAACCGGGGAGCTGTTTTTT	CASGLVLGQRLTGELFF
TRBV7-9	TRBJ2-1	17	-	TRBD2	TGTGCCAGCAGCCTAACTTTACTAGCGGGAGGGCCGGGTGAGCAGTTCTTC	CASSLTLLAGGPGEQFF
TRBV5-4	TRBJ1-6	16	-	-	TGTGCCAGCAGCCGCGGCGCAGCTACGCTTGATTCACCCCTCCACTTT	CASSRGAATLDSPLHF
TRBV9	TRBJ2-2	15	-	TRBD1	TGTGCCAGCAGCGACGACAGGGGGCGAACCGGGGAGCTGTTTTTT	CASSDDRGRTGELFF
TRBV6-4	TRBJ2-1	15	-	-	TGTGCCAGCAGCGAGGGAGGGGGGCCGTACAATGAGCAGTTCTTC	CASSEGGGPYNEQFF
TRBV9	TRBJ1-2	14	-	-	TGTGCCAGCAGCGTAGGGGTGGTAGGGGAAGGCTACACCTTC	CASSVGVVGEGYTF
TRBV21-1	TRBJ2-3	18	-	-	TGTGCCAGCAGCCCCCTTGAGCGGGAGGGGTTTTACACAGATACGCAGTATTTT	CASSPLEREGFYTDTQYF
TRBV9	TRBJ1-3	16	-	-	TGTGCCAGCAGCGTAGGTAGTTCCACGGGTGGAAACACCATATATTTT	CASSVGSSTGGNTIYF
TRBV6-5	TRBJ1-1	13	-	-	TGTGCCAGCACCATTAATGTAGCGGGGCAAGCTTTCTTT	CASTINVAGQAFF
TRBV2	TRBJ2-5	13	many	TRBD2	TGTGCCAGCGGGACTAGCGGGGGGGCGGCCCAGTACTTC	CASGTSGGAAQYF
TRBV9	TRBJ1-1	15	-	-	TGTGCCAGCAGCGTAGCGGGGGGTGTCAGCGCTGAAGCTTTCTTT	CASSVAGGVSAEAFF
TRBV2	TRBJ2-7	13	-	-	TGTGCCAGCAGTGACCAGGGCTCCTACGAGCAGTACTTC	CASSDQGSYEQYF
TRBV28	TRBJ1-2	14	-	-	TGTGCCAGCAGTTGGGGAGGCGCGTCCTATGGCTACACCTTC	CASSWGGASYGYTF
TRBV5-1	TRBJ2-7	11	-	-	TGCGCCAGCAGCTTGGAACAAAAGCAGTACTTC	CASSLEQKQYF
TRBV24-1	TRBJ2-1	16	-	-	TGTGCCACCAGTGATCCGAAGTCGAGCTCATGGAATGAGCAGTTCTTC	CATSDPKSSSWNEQFF
TRBV7-8	TRBJ2-1	16	-	TRBD1	TGTGCCAGCAGCTTAGAATCGGGACAGGGGACCAATGAGCAGTTCTTC	CASSLESGQGTNEQFF
TRBV5-1	TRBJ1-1	11	-	-	TGCGCCAGCCGGGGGAACACTGAAGCTTTCTTT	CASRGNTEAFF
TRBV7-9	TRBJ2-7	13	-	TRBD2	TGTGCCAGCAGTTCGGGACTAGCGAACGAGCAGTACTTC	CASSSGLANEQYF
TRBV28	TRBJ1-1	12	-	TRBD1	TGTGCCAGCAGGACAGGGGACACTGAAGCTTTCTTT	CASRTGDTEAFF
TRBV6-5	TRBJ1-1	16	-	TRBD1	TGTGCCAGCAGTTACTCTGGGACAGCCGGAGGGACTGAAGCTTTCTTT	CASSYSGTAGGTEAFF
TRBV19	TRBJ2-7	14	-	TRBD1	TGTGCCAGTAGTATAGGGACAGGAGTCTACGAGCAGTACTTC	CASSIGTGVYEQYF
TRBV5-6	TRBJ1-2	13	-	-	TGTGCCAGCAGCTTCCCACAGGCGGGAGGCTACACCTTC	CASSFPQAGGYTF
TRBV9	TRBJ2-7	17	-	TRBD1	TGTGCCAGCAGCGTAGACGGTTCGGGGACAGGGACCTCCGAGCAGTACTTC	CASSVDGSGTGTSEQYF
TRBV5-1	TRBJ2-7	14	-	TRBD1	TGCGCCAGCAGCGGTGGACAGGGGAGCTACGAGCAGTACTTC	CASSGGQGSYEQYF
TRBV3-1/TRBV3-2	TRBJ1-1	12	few	-	TGTGCCAGCAGCCAAGCGGGAGGTGAAGCTTTCTTT	CASSQAGGEAFF
TRBV28	TRBJ1-5	14	-	-	TGTGCCAGCAGTCCACAGGGTAGCAATCAGCCCCAGCATTTT	CASSPQGSNQPQHF
TRBV7-9	TRBJ2-3	14	-	TRBD2	TGTGCCAGCAGCATCGGACTAGCCACAGATACGCAGTATTTT	CASSIGLATDTQYF
TRBV21-1	TRBJ1-3	15	-	-	TGTGCCAGCATGGCAGAAACCACACGAGGAAACACCATATATTTT	CASMAETTRGNTIYF